Each of the 13 T cell receptor beta chains below was sequenced from the same sample in a study of T cells after yellow fever vaccination. Each CDR3 protein gets one entry after TCRdb re-called the 5' RACE reads with MiXCR. The data show 46,000 or so distinct CDR3 sequences, approximately 6.3% seen once. The sequencing used PBMCs, either bulk or a sorted T-cell subset (CD4+, CD8+, memory, or dextramer-sorted; not recorded which), collected 45 days after the yellow fever booster vaccination. These receptors originate from a man younger than 40 who received the YFV17D yellow fever vaccine.

This clonotype has ten or more counts. This rearrangement joins TRBV29-1 to TRBJ2-7; TRBD1 is a possible D gene (5 bases). Between the trimmed V and J ends, which lost 3 bases and 5 bases, there was a span of 14 bases. The CDR3 is 13 residues long. Per germline, CDR1 SQVTM and CDR2 ANQGSEA. DNA for the CDR3: TGCAGCGTTGAGAGCGAATCAGGGCACGAGCAGTACTTC. Translating it yields CSVESESGHEQYF.

This clonotype was counted at least ten times. V gene TRBV27 combines with J gene TRBJ2-1; D is possibly TRBD2 (7 bases). CDR3 length equals 13 residues. With 5 bases removed from V and 8 bases from J, the gap between germline ends came to 13 bases. Germline V CDR1 and CDR2: MNHEY, SMNVEV (reference sequence). The CDR3: CASSRPGGHEQFF. CDR3 nucleotide sequence: TGTGCCAGCAGTCGACCGGGGGGCCATGAGCAGTTCTTC.

This clonotype came up a few times. V gene TRBV20-1 combines with J gene TRBJ2-1, with D possibly TRBD2 on 5 matching bases. The germline CDR1 and CDR2 sequences are DFQATT and SNEGSKA (reference sequence). The CDR3 has 17 amino acids. V was cut by 0 bases and J by 2 bases, with 17 bases left in between. In nucleotides, the CDR3 is TGCAGTGCTAGAGATCTGGCCGGGATTGGCACCTACAATGAGCAGTTCTTC. Its translation is CSARDLAGIGTYNEQFF.

This clonotype was detected only a few times. The rearrangement joins TRBV7-6 to TRBJ1-5; 8 positions agree with TRBD1. Germline V gene lookup returns CDR1 SGHVS and CDR2 FNYEAQ. The length of the CDR3 is 15 residues. Losses at the gene ends were 5 bases for V and 6 bases for J; bases not matched to a gene: 9. CDR3 sequence (DNA): TGTGCCAGCAGCCCCGTGACAGGGGTGGGTCAGCCCCAGCATTTT. Translating it yields CASSPVTGVGQPQHF.

This clonotype was counted at least ten times. The rearrangement joins TRBV14 to TRBJ2-7; D unclear. Trimming pared 2 bases from V and 3 bases from J, leaving 5 bases between. This CDR3 is 12 amino acids long. Germline values: CDR1 SGHDN, CDR2 FVKESK. CDR3 DNA: TGTGCCAGCAGCCAAAGGCTCTACGAGCAGTACTTC. This codes for CASSQRLYEQYF.

The chain is built from TRBV20-1 and TRBJ2-7, with 10 bases that match TRBD2. CDR1 and CDR2 from the germline V gene are DFQATT and SNEGSKA (reference sequence). The CDR3 is made up of 13 amino acids. Germline trimming cut 4 bases from V and 6 bases from J; bases unmatched to any gene: 6. This CDR3 reads CSATKVAGGEQYF. The CDR3 DNA reads TGCAGTGCTACAAAAGTAGCGGGGGGCGAGCAGTACTTC.

This clonotype was counted only a few times. The genes are TRBV20-1 and TRBJ2-1; TRBD2 aligns across 10 bases. CDR1 is DFQATT, CDR2 SNEGSKA, per germline (reference sequence). The CDR3 has 16 residues. V lost 1 base, J lost 3 bases, and 6 bases stayed unmatched. The CDR3 DNA reads as TGCAGTGCTAGAGCCCAGCGGGAGGGCTTCTACAATGAGCAGTTCTTC. It translates to CSARAQREGFYNEQFF.

This clonotype was seen at least ten times. V usage is TRBV27 and J usage is TRBJ1-1, with 7 bases fitting TRBD1. V shed 7 bases and J 0 bases; nucleotides not matched to a gene: 8. This CDR3 is built from 15 residues. Germline CDR1 is MNHEY and CDR2 is SMNVEV (reference sequence). The CDR3 spells CASTLSGQMNTEAFF. DNA of the CDR3: TGTGCCAGCACCTTGTCGGGACAGATGAACACTGAAGCTTTCTTT.

This clonotype showed up many times. The DNA of the CDR3 is TGTGCCAGTATCGGACGGACTAGCGGACAAGAGACCCAGTACTTC. Translating it yields CASIGRTSGQETQYF. This chain joins TRBV19 and TRBJ2-5; 10 nucleotides align to TRBD2. The V gene's germline CDR1 is LNHDA and CDR2 SQIVND (reference sequence). V lost 7 bases, J lost 2 bases, and 7 bases stayed unmatched. CDR3 length equals 15 residues.

This clonotype was seen many times. The rearrangement uses TRBV5-1 and TRBJ2-7, with TRBD2 identical over 8 bases. This CDR3 is built from 12 residues. CDR1 is SGHRS and CDR2 is YFSETQ in the germline V gene. The trim removed 7 bases at V and 1 base at J, leaving 1 base unmatched. CDR3 nucleotides: TGCGCCAGCCGGGGGGGGTCCTACGAGCAGTACTTC. It specifies CASRGGSYEQYF.

Ten or more counts support this clonotype. The J gene is TRBJ2-3, the V gene TRBV2; a possible D gene is TRBD1 (6 bases). From germline, CDR1 is SNHLY and CDR2 FYNNEI. V was cut by 6 bases and J by 2 bases, with 15 bases left in between. The CDR3 has 15 residues. CDR3 bases: TGTGCCAGCAGGGGATGGACAGCCTCCACAGATACGCAGTATTTT. It translates to CASRGWTASTDTQYF.

This clonotype was detected a few times. The chain employs TRBV7-9 and TRBJ2-7, with 9 bases matching TRBD1. Looked up from germline, CDR1 is SEHNR and CDR2 is FQNEAQ (reference sequence). Germline trimming cut 5 bases from V and 4 bases from J; bases unmatched to any gene: 3. The CDR3 has 13 amino acids. The CDR3 region is CASSPGTGYEQYF. The DNA for the CDR3 is TGTGCCAGCAGCCCCGGGACAGGGTACGAGCAGTACTTC.

This clonotype showed up many times. The V and J genes are TRBV20-1 and TRBJ2-5; D is unclear. Between the trimmed V and J ends, which lost 6 bases and 1 base, there was a span of 12 bases. This CDR3 contains 13 residues. Germline CDR1 DFQATT, CDR2 SNEGSKA (reference sequence). The CDR3 DNA reads TGCAGTGCACCCTTACCCCCCCAAGAGACCCAGTACTTC. Translated: CSAPLPPQETQYF.